The 14 T cell receptor beta chains given below trace back to one sample, sequenced in a study of lymphopenia after photon versus proton radiotherapy. Repertoires were generated with immunoSEQ multiplex PCR, while TCRdb's copy carries only in-frame clones and drops some. The table has over 50,000 clones, approximately 86% seen once. Here the sequenced sample was peripheral blood, taken from a patient treated with photon-based radiotherapy. These receptors were taken from a man aged 35 to 55 with gastric cancer.

The chain links TRBV29-1 to TRBJ2-1; TRBD1 might be the D (6 bases). CDR1 and CDR2 from the germline V gene are SQVTM and ANQGSEA. This CDR3 has 14 residues. Trimming took 6 bases from V and 4 from J, leaving 16 bases between them. The CDR3 is CSVLVGDKYNEQFF. The DNA for the CDR3 is TGCAGCGTCTTAGTGGGGGACAAATACAATGAGCAGTTCTTC.

This chain links TRBV2 with TRBJ2-1; possibly TRBD2 for D (5 bases). The germline gives CDR1 SNHLY, CDR2 FYNNEI. The CDR3 contains 16 residues. Trimming took off 6 bases at V and 0 bases at J, with 15 bases between the two ends. The CDR3 DNA follows: TGTGCCAGCAGGGTTTCGCGGGTTCGCTCCTACAATGAGCAGTTCTTC. Amino acid sequence: CASRVSRVRSYNEQFF.

This chain uses TRBV6-6 with TRBJ2-3; D gene uncertain. Germline V CDR1 and CDR2: MNHNY, SVGAGI (reference sequence). The V end was cut by 6 bases, the J end by 1 base, with 14 bases between. This CDR3 spans 15 amino acids. This chain's CDR3 is CASSYPGWGTDTQYF. Here the CDR3 DNA reads TGTGCCAGCAGCTACCCCGGATGGGGCACAGATACGCAGTATTTT.

The rearrangement joins TRBV13 to TRBJ2-1; no reliable D call. Germline V gene sequence: CDR1 PRHDT, CDR2 FYEKMQ (reference sequence). Trimming pared 0 bases from V and 7 bases from J, leaving 4 bases between. There are 12 residues in the CDR3. The CDR3 DNA is TGTGCCAGCAGCTTAGGGCATAATGAGCAGTTCTTC. Translated: CASSLGHNEQFF.

J is TRBJ1-2 and V is TRBV7-9, with D perhaps matching TRBD1 (6 bases). CDR1 SEHNR and CDR2 FQNEAQ come from the germline V gene (reference sequence). The V end was cut by 4 bases, the J end by 2 bases, with 17 bases between. The CDR3 runs 16 residues. CDR3 coding DNA: TGTGCCAGCAGCTCAACTTGGACAGCCGCCAACTATGGCTACACCTTC. This gives the protein CASSSTWTAANYGYTF.

This chain joins TRBV6-5 and TRBJ2-3; D unresolved. Trimming took off 5 bases at V and 5 bases at J, with 11 bases between the two ends. The CDR3 sequence is 13 residues long. CDR1 MNHEY and CDR2 SVGAGI come from the germline V gene. CDR3 protein: CASSTELVDTQYF. The CDR3, as DNA: TGTGCCAGCAGTACCGAGCTAGTAGATACGCAGTATTTT.

The V gene is TRBV2, the J gene TRBJ2-2; D perhaps matches TRBD1 (5 bases). The CDR3 covers 14 residues. Germline CDR1 is SNHLY and CDR2 is FYNNEI. The V and J ends lost 2 bases and 4 bases respectively, with 8 bases between them. Written as DNA, the CDR3 is TGTGCCAGCAGTGAACGGACAACCACCGGGGAGCTGTTTTTT. It translates to CASSERTTTGELFF.

This clone has just one count. The V call is TRBV30, the J call TRBJ1-6; 7 bases match TRBD1. J was trimmed by 10 bases and V by 4 bases; bases with no gene match: 7. The CDR3 sequence is 13 residues long. The germline gives CDR1 GTSNPN, CDR2 SVGIG (reference sequence). CDR3 bases: TGTGCCTGGATGGGCGGAGGGGGCTCACCCCTCCACTTT. This gives the protein CAWMGGGGSPLHF.

The chain carries TRBV10-3 and TRBJ1-4; no reliable D call. CDR1 and CDR2 (germline): ENHRY, SYGVKD. This CDR3 spans 12 amino acids. V was cut by 0 bases and J by 4 bases, with 0 bases left in between. In nucleotides, the CDR3 is TGTGCCATCAGTGAGTCTAATGAAAAACTGTTTTTT. It specifies CAISESNEKLFF.

The rearrangement uses TRBV5-1 and TRBJ2-2; 7 bases are shared with TRBD1. The germline V gene encodes CDR1 SGHRS and CDR2 YFSETQ. Trimming at V came to 5 bases and at J to 2 bases, leaving 6 bases not matched to a gene. The CDR3 contains 15 residues. In DNA, the CDR3 is TGCGCCAGCAGGGCCGGGACAGTAAACACCGGGGAGCTGTTTTTT. This encodes CASRAGTVNTGELFF.

This sequence joins TRBV7-3 and TRBJ1-5, with D unclear. V was shortened by 1 base and J by 6 bases, with 7 bases between the two germline ends. Looked up from germline, CDR1 is SGHTA and CDR2 is FQGTGA. The CDR3 covers 13 residues. CDR3 in amino acids: CASSLMVGQPQHF. The CDR3 nucleotides are TGTGCCAGCAGCTTAATGGTCGGTCAGCCCCAGCATTTT.

The chain employs TRBV5-1 and TRBJ1-6; D not resolved. Germline V gene data show CDR1 as SGHRS and CDR2 as YFSETQ. The CDR3 is made up of 14 amino acids. V lost 0 bases to trimming and J lost 10 bases, with 11 bases between them. The CDR3 coding sequence is TGCGCCAGCAGCTTGGAAGGAAGTGGGTCACCCCTCCACTTT. Translated, it gives CASSLEGSGSPLHF. Filled out from reference TRBV5-1 and TRBJ1-6, the complete variable domain reads KAGVTQTPRYLIKTRGQQVTLSCSPISGHRSVSWYQQTPGQGLQFLFEYFSETQRNKGNFPGRFSGRQFSNSRSEMNVSTLELGDSALYLCASSLEGSGSPLHFGNGTRLTVT.

Only one count was recorded for this clone. The chain employs TRBV4-2 and TRBJ1-5; D perhaps matches TRBD1 (6 bases). V was trimmed by 4 bases and J by 6 bases, leaving 16 bases between them. Germline V gene data show CDR1 as LGHNA and CDR2 as YNFKEQ. The CDR3 length is 15 residues. CDR3 sequence: CASSPRGGGSQPQHF. CDR3 DNA: TGTGCCAGCAGCCCCCGGGGAGGGGGGAGTCAGCCCCAGCATTTT.

Only a few counts were recorded for this clone. J is TRBJ1-1 and V is TRBV19; possible D gene TRBD1, 5 bases. There are 14 residues in the CDR3. The V gene's germline CDR1 is LNHDA and CDR2 SQIVND (reference sequence). V gave up 3 bases and J gave up 0 bases, with 8 bases separating them. CDR3 DNA: TGTGCCAGTAGTATTGGAGGGGTGAACACTGAAGCTTTCTTT. It codes for CASSIGGVNTEAFF.